A single sample is the source of the 14 T cell receptor beta chains below, sequenced in a study of T cells in Graves' hyperthyroidism and ophthalmopathy. RNA transcripts yielded amplified TCR beta CDR3 regions. Primed by the HTBI set, a first-round RT-PCR was run on the TCR CDR3. TCRdb re-called the multiplex PCR reads with MiXCR, one entry per CDR3 protein. Of about 360,000 distinct CDR3 sequences in the sample, just under 25% were seen once. Specimen: blood. All receptors come from a man aged 50 or older with Graves' hyperthyroidism.

This clonotype was found many times. The chain uses TRBV6-2 or TRBV6-3 and TRBJ2-7, with 10 bases matching TRBD1. CDR1 is MNHEY and CDR2 is SVGEGT in the germline V gene. The V and J ends lost 5 bases and 3 bases, in that order; junction bases with no gene match: 4. The length of the CDR3 is 14 residues. The CDR3 is CASSRDRGFYEQYF. The CDR3 nucleotides are TGTGCCAGCAGTCGGGACAGGGGTTTCTACGAGCAGTACTTC.

This clonotype was recorded a few times. The chain uses TRBV6-1 and TRBJ2-5, with D perhaps matching TRBD1 (5 bases). CDR3 size: 13 residues. The germline V gene encodes CDR1 MNHNS and CDR2 SASEGT. V dropped 10 bases and J dropped 7 bases, with 19 bases sitting between them. CDR3 protein: CAIPLPRRGTQYF. CDR3 coding DNA: TGTGCCATACCCTTGCCCCGAAGGGGGACCCAGTACTTC.

This clonotype was counted a few times. The rearrangement joins TRBV30 to TRBJ2-1; 13 nucleotides match TRBD2. The germline V gene has CDR1 GTSNPN and CDR2 SVGIG (reference sequence). V dropped 2 bases and J dropped 7; count of bases not matched to a gene: 8. The CDR3 runs 16 residues. The CDR3 region is CAWSIQLAGGGNEQFF. The CDR3 DNA reads TGTGCCTGGAGTATCCAACTAGCGGGAGGGGGGAATGAGCAGTTCTTC.

This clonotype was recorded at least ten times. This chain uses TRBV3-1 with TRBJ2-5; 7 bases are a match to TRBD1. The CDR3 runs to 13 residues. Germline CDR1 reads LGHDT; CDR2 reads YNNKEL (reference sequence). V shed 5 bases, J shed 5 bases, and the junction held 5 bases outside the gene matches. The CDR3 region has the DNA TGTGCCAGCAGCTACAGGGGCAGCGAGACCCAGTACTTC. It is translated as CASSYRGSETQYF.

The chain carries TRBV7-2 and TRBJ2-3; the match to TRBD2 covers 10 bases. The trim removed 3 bases at V and 0 bases at J, leaving 6 bases unmatched. Germline CDR1 reads SGHTA; CDR2 reads FQGNSA. The CDR3 has 17 amino acids. The CDR3 region has the DNA TGTGCCAGCAGCTTGGGGGGACTAGCGAGCAGCACAGATACGCAGTATTTT. Protein sequence: CASSLGGLASSTDTQYF.

This clonotype was detected ten times or more. The chain has TRBV3-1 and TRBJ1-5, with 8 positions matching TRBD1. Germline assignment: CDR1 LGHDT and CDR2 YNNKEL (reference sequence). V lost 4 bases to trimming and J lost 7 bases; unmatched junction nucleotides: 6. The CDR3 is 14 residues long. As DNA, the CDR3 is TGTGCCAGCAGCCTAGGACAGGGAGGGCAGCCCCAGCATTTT. Its protein product is CASSLGQGGQPQHF. The whole variable domain, remainder taken from reference TRBV3-1 and TRBJ1-5, is DTAVSQTPKYLVTQMGNDKSIKCEQNLGHDTMYWYKQDSKKFLKIMFSYNNKELIINETVPNRFSPKSPDKAHLNLHINSLELGDSAVYFCASSLGQGGQPQHFGDGTRLSIL.

The V and J genes are TRBV5-5 and TRBJ2-7; 11 bases map to TRBD1. Germline CDR1 is SGHKS and CDR2 is YYEKEE (reference sequence). Trimming removed 4 bases from V and 4 bases from J; junction bases left unmatched: 7. This CDR3 has 15 residues. CDR3 loop: CASSKGQGALYEQYF. CDR3 nucleotide sequence: TGTGCCAGCAGCAAAGGACAGGGGGCTTTATACGAGCAGTACTTC.

This clonotype has more than one count but fewer than ten. The chain is built from TRBV6-1 and TRBJ2-1; D could derive from TRBD1 or TRBD2 (5 bases each). The length of the CDR3 is 15 residues. The V and J ends lost 6 bases and 8 bases respectively, with 20 bases between them. Germline V gene data show CDR1 as MNHNS and CDR2 as SASEGT. DNA for the CDR3: TGTGCCAGCAGCCGACCGGGACCCCGAAGTCATGAGCAGTTCTTC. It translates to CASSRPGPRSHEQFF.

CDR3 sequence: CATSDFLANEQFF. The CDR3 DNA reads as TGTGCCACCAGTGATTTTCTCGCCAATGAGCAGTTCTTC. This chain connects TRBV24-1 to TRBJ2-1; D is unresolved. The V gene's germline CDR1 is KGHDR and CDR2 SFDVKD. V shed 1 base and J shed 6 bases, with 6 bases lying between them. The CDR3 has 13 residues.

This clonotype was seen a handful of times. The chain recombines TRBV28 with TRBJ1-6; D gene ambiguous. The length of the CDR3 is 13 residues. The ends were cut back, 6 bases at V and 0 bases at J, with 3 bases in the middle. Looked up from germline, CDR1 is MDHEN and CDR2 is SYDVKM. The CDR3 loop is CASRPSYNSPLHF. DNA of the CDR3: TGTGCCAGCAGGCCCTCCTATAATTCACCCCTCCACTTT.

The table lists this clonotype with a few counts. This sequence joins TRBV29-1 and TRBJ2-5; tentatively, D is TRBD1 (5 bases). The CDR3 runs to 14 residues. Looked up from germline, CDR1 is SQVTM and CDR2 is ANQGSEA. Trimming left V 2 bases short and J 2 bases short, with 12 bases between. As DNA, the CDR3 is TGCAGCGTTGAATACAGGCTGAGGCAAGAGACCCAGTACTTC. It encodes CSVEYRLRQETQYF.

V gene TRBV10-1 combines with J gene TRBJ2-1; 9 nucleotides match TRBD2. Looked up from germline, CDR1 is WNHNN and CDR2 is SYGVQD (reference sequence). Germline trimming cut 0 bases from V and 12 bases from J; bases unmatched to any gene: 3. The CDR3 is made up of 13 amino acids. The CDR3 reads CASSESGSGRQFF. DNA for the CDR3: TGCGCCAGCAGTGAGTCCGGTAGCGGGAGGCAGTTCTTC.

The V call is TRBV5-1, the J call TRBJ2-5, with TRBD2 matching 8 bases. The CDR3 has 14 residues. V shed 5 bases, J shed 2 bases, and the junction held 5 bases outside the gene matches. Germline assignment: CDR1 SGHRS and CDR2 YFSETQ. The CDR3 nucleotides read TGCGCCAGCAGGCTACTAGCGGATCAAGAGACCCAGTACTTC. Its translation: CASRLLADQETQYF.

This clonotype appeared a few times. The J gene is TRBJ2-7, the V gene TRBV28; 10 nucleotides align to TRBD2. Looked up from germline, CDR1 is MDHEN and CDR2 is SYDVKM. V shed 5 bases, J shed 2 bases, and the junction held 9 bases outside the gene matches. This CDR3 has 16 amino acids. The CDR3 spells CASSALAGASPYEQYF. CDR3 nucleotides: TGTGCCAGCAGTGCGCTAGCGGGAGCTTCCCCCTACGAGCAGTACTTC. The full variable domain, its missing parts supplied by reference TRBV28 and TRBJ2-7, is DVKVTQSSRYLVKRTGEKVFLECVQDMDHENMFWYRQDPGLGLRLIYFSYDVKMKEKGDIPEGYSVSREKKERFSLILESASTNQTSMYLCASSALAGASPYEQYFGPGTRLTVT.